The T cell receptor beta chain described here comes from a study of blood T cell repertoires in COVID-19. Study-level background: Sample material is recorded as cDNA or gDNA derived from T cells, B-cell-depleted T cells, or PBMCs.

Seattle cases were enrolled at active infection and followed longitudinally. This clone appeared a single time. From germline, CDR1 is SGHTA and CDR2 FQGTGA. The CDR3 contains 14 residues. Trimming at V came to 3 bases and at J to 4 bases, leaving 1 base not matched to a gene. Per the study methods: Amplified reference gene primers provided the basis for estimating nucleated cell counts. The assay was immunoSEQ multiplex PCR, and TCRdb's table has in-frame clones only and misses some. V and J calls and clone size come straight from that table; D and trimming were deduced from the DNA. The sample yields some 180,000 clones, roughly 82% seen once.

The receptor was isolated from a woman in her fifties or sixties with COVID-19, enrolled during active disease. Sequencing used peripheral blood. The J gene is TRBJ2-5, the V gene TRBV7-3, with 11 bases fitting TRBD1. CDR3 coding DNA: TGTGCCAGCAGCTTGGGGACAGGGGGAGAGACCCAGTACTTC. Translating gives CASSLGTGGETQYF.